One sample yielded the 31 T cell receptor beta chains listed below, sequenced in a study of PD-L1 blockade in urothelial cancer (dated by TCRdb to about 2017). The method behind the library was the immunoSEQ multiplex PCR assay. TCRdb re-hosts the immuneACCESS table, in-frame sequences only. Its copies lack some clones; in the studies checked, an unresolved V gene accounts for under half of them, and the cause for the rest is not known. A total of about 120,000 clones appear in this sample, around 89% of them only once. Jointly, the top ten make up over 1.5% of the sample. The time point label here, explained by the study, means: peripheral blood 6 weeks after treatment start. The sample in question was PBMCs, obtained around atezolizumab (anti-PD-L1) treatment. The receptor source for this set is a man aged 55 to 70 with urothelial cancer.

The chain recombines TRBV6-5 with TRBJ2-7, with TRBD1 matching 7 bases. Trimming at V came to 0 bases and at J to 4 bases, leaving 3 bases not matched to a gene. CDR1 is MNHEY and CDR2 is SVGAGI in the germline V gene. CDR3 length: 14 residues. CDR3 protein: CASSYSETGYEQYF. CDR3 in DNA: TGTGCCAGCAGTTACTCGGAGACAGGGTACGAGCAGTACTTC.

The gene calls are TRBV28 and TRBJ2-7; TRBD1 agrees at 8 bases. The CDR3 runs to 15 residues. Germline-derived CDR1 and CDR2 are MDHEN and SYDVKM. The junction had 6 bases not matched to a gene; V was cut back by 1 base and J by 4 bases. CDR3 in DNA: TGTGCCAGCAGTTTATTTGGTCAGGGGGCGTACGAGCAGTACTTC. This sequence encodes CASSLFGQGAYEQYF. Combining the CDR3 with reference TRBV28 and TRBJ2-7 gives the whole variable domain DVKVTQSSRYLVKRTGEKVFLECVQDMDHENMFWYRQDPGLGLRLIYFSYDVKMKEKGDIPEGYSVSREKKERFSLILESASTNQTSMYLCASSLFGQGAYEQYFGPGTRLTVT.

V usage is TRBV7-6 and J usage is TRBJ2-7, with 11 positions matching TRBD1. The CDR3 is 15 residues long. V shed 3 bases, J shed 4 bases, and the junction held 5 bases outside the gene matches. Per germline, CDR1 SGHVS and CDR2 FNYEAQ. The CDR3 sequence is CASSFGTGGSYEQYF. The CDR3 region has the DNA TGTGCCAGCAGCTTTGGGACAGGGGGTTCTTACGAGCAGTACTTC. Filled out from reference TRBV7-6 and TRBJ2-7, the complete variable domain reads GAGVSQSPRYKVTKRGQDVALRCDPISGHVSLYWYRQALGQGPEFLTYFNYEAQQDKSGLPNDRFSAERPEGSISTLTIQRTEQRDSAMYRCASSFGTGGSYEQYFGPGTRLTVT.

The chain has TRBV15 and TRBJ2-7, with D possibly matching TRBD1 (6 bases). Germline CDR1 reads LNHNV; CDR2 reads YYDKDF (reference sequence). V dropped 0 bases and J dropped 3 bases, with 12 bases sitting between them. This CDR3 spans 15 amino acids. The CDR3 DNA follows: TGTGCCACCAGCAGAGATCCCGGACAGAGCTACGAGCAGTACTTC. Translated, it gives CATSRDPGQSYEQYF.

The chain links TRBV5-1 to TRBJ2-2; TRBD1 agrees at 9 bases. The junction had 3 bases not matched to a gene; V was cut back by 2 bases and J by 4 bases. Per germline, CDR1 SGHRS and CDR2 YFSETQ. This CDR3 is 15 amino acids long. CDR3 in amino acids: CASSLRQGVTGELFF. The CDR3 nucleotides read TGCGCCAGCAGCTTACGACAGGGGGTCACCGGGGAGCTGTTTTTT.

This chain's CDR3 is CASSPAGTSYEQYF. CDR3 in DNA: TGTGCCAGCAGCCCTGCTGGCACCTCCTACGAGCAGTACTTC. This chain links TRBV7-8 with TRBJ2-7, with D unresolved. V was trimmed by 5 bases and J by 0 bases, leaving 11 bases between them. The CDR3 contains 14 residues. Germline CDR1 SGHVS, CDR2 FQNEAQ.

This clone has a handful of counts. The CDR3 DNA follows: TGTGCCAGCAGCCTCGACACCCTTAGGCCCCAGCATTTT. It yields the protein CASSLDTLRPQHF. The V and J genes are TRBV7-8 and TRBJ1-5; D is uncertain. Germline V lookup: CDR1 SGHVS, CDR2 FQNEAQ. The V and J ends lost 5 bases and 9 bases respectively, with 14 bases between them. The CDR3 runs to 13 residues.

This chain joins TRBV10-3 and TRBJ1-2; TRBD1 matches at 10 bases. The CDR3 loop spans 15 amino acids. The V and J ends lost 6 bases and 6 bases, in that order; junction bases with no gene match: 10. CDR1 is ENHRY, CDR2 SYGVKD, per germline. The CDR3 DNA reads as TGTGCCATCAGAATGCCGGGACAGGGGCTGGATGGCTACACCTTC. It translates to CAIRMPGQGLDGYTF.

The J gene is TRBJ1-2, the V gene TRBV28, with D possibly matching TRBD1 (6 bases). The germline V gene encodes CDR1 MDHEN and CDR2 SYDVKM. V lost 8 bases and J 5 bases, leaving 15 bases between the germline ends. This CDR3 contains 13 residues. Here the CDR3 DNA reads TGTGCCAGCGGTCAACAGGGTTTGTATGGCTACACCTTC. Protein sequence: CASGQQGLYGYTF.

V usage is TRBV28 and J usage is TRBJ1-2; a weak D match, TRBD1 (5 bases). The CDR3 is 14 residues long. The germline V gene has CDR1 MDHEN and CDR2 SYDVKM. The germline V and J ends were trimmed by 2 bases and 4 bases, with 11 bases remaining between them. The CDR3 spells CASSLAGFIYGYTF. CDR3 bases: TGTGCCAGCAGTTTAGCAGGGTTTATCTATGGCTACACCTTC.

The chain joins TRBV4-1 to TRBJ1-5; 7 nucleotides match TRBD1. The V gene end was trimmed by 0 bases and the J gene end by 7 bases; junction bases not matched to a gene: 9. Germline CDR1 and CDR2: MGHRA and YSYEKL. This CDR3 spans 16 amino acids. This CDR3 reads CASSQEVTGIGQPQHF. CDR3 in DNA: TGCGCCAGCAGCCAAGAGGTGACAGGGATCGGACAGCCCCAGCATTTT.

V is TRBV6-5 and J is TRBJ1-2; D possibly corresponds to TRBD1 (6 bases). Germline CDR1 reads MNHEY; CDR2 reads SVGAGI. This CDR3 has 13 amino acids. The V and J ends lost 6 bases and 4 bases respectively, with 12 bases between them. The CDR3, as DNA: TGTGCCAGCAGACAGGGTTCGAGCTATGGCTACACCTTC. Protein sequence: CASRQGSSYGYTF.

The CDR3 region is CASSLSGGGAKEQYF. CDR3 bases: TGTGCCAGCAGCCTATCCGGCGGGGGGGCGAAGGAGCAGTACTTC. The chain has TRBV4-2 and TRBJ2-7; 9 positions agree with TRBD2. Germline V gene lookup returns CDR1 LGHNA and CDR2 YNFKEQ. The CDR3 length is 15 residues. J lost 7 bases, V lost 4 bases, and 11 bases had no gene match.

The V call is TRBV14, the J call TRBJ1-2, with 7 bases fitting TRBD1. This CDR3 has 15 amino acids. V dropped 4 bases and J dropped 0; count of bases not matched to a gene: 5. Germline V lookup: CDR1 SGHDN, CDR2 FVKESK. The CDR3, as DNA: TGTGCCAGCAGCCTCCGACAGGGAGCTAACTATGGCTACACCTTC. Translated, it gives CASSLRQGANYGYTF.

This clone was counted a single time. The V gene is TRBV18, the J gene TRBJ2-7; D is possibly TRBD1 (5 bases). V was clipped by 5 bases and J by 2 bases, with 10 bases between them. This CDR3 spans 13 amino acids. Germline CDR1 and CDR2: KGHSH and LQKENI. The CDR3: CASSIDRAYEQYF. The CDR3 DNA follows: TGTGCCAGCTCAATAGACAGAGCCTACGAGCAGTACTTC.

The rearrangement links TRBV28 to TRBJ1-3; D possibly corresponds to TRBD1 (6 bases). Trimming took off 1 base at V and 0 bases at J, with 16 bases between the two ends. Per germline, CDR1 MDHEN and CDR2 SYDVKM. The CDR3 is 18 amino acids. CDR3 sequence (DNA): TGTGCCAGCAGTTTATCGGAAACAGGGAGTCCCTCTGGAAACACCATATATTTT. This encodes CASSLSETGSPSGNTIYF.

The chain is built from TRBV27 and TRBJ2-7; D perhaps matches TRBD2 (6 bases). V dropped 4 bases and J dropped 2 bases, with 15 bases sitting between them. The CDR3 has 15 residues. Germline CDR1 and CDR2: MNHEY and SMNVEV (reference sequence). This chain's CDR3 is CASSYILAPAYEQYF. The DNA of the CDR3 is TGTGCCAGCAGTTATATTCTAGCGCCTGCCTACGAGCAGTACTTC.

This clone was observed a single time. The J gene is TRBJ1-1, the V gene TRBV14; D is unresolved. The CDR3 extends over 13 amino acids. The germline gives CDR1 SGHDN, CDR2 FVKESK. Trimming left V 6 bases short and J 0 bases short, with 8 bases between. CDR3 protein: CASRQNMNTEAFF. CDR3 DNA sequence: TGTGCCAGCAGACAGAACATGAACACTGAAGCTTTCTTT.

In this sample, this clone turned up once. The CDR3 protein is CASSGEQGPGYTF. Here the CDR3 DNA reads TGTGCCAGCAGTGGAGAACAGGGTCCGGGCTACACCTTC. This rearrangement joins TRBV28 to TRBJ1-2; D is possibly TRBD1 (6 bases). Per the germline V gene, CDR1 is MDHEN and CDR2 is SYDVKM. V lost 5 bases to trimming and J lost 8 bases, with 15 bases between them. The CDR3 runs 13 residues.

The chain combines TRBV28 with TRBJ1-1; no definite D call. Per the germline V gene, CDR1 is MDHEN and CDR2 is SYDVKM. The CDR3 has 14 amino acids. V was clipped by 4 bases and J by 1 base, with 10 bases between them. The CDR3 nucleotides read TGTGCCAGCAGTTCCCTTTTGGCGAACACTGAAGCTTTCTTT. This codes for CASSSLLANTEAFF.

This chain connects TRBV18 to TRBJ2-7, with 14 nucleotides matching TRBD2. This CDR3 has 14 residues. Germline values: CDR1 KGHSH, CDR2 LQKENI. With 6 bases clipped from V and 6 bases from J, the junction kept 4 bases outside the gene matches. CDR3 region: CASSPGTSGSEQYF. CDR3 nucleotides: TGTGCCAGCTCCCCAGGGACTAGCGGGAGCGAGCAGTACTTC.

The rearrangement joins TRBV6-5 to TRBJ2-4; perhaps TRBD2 as D (6 bases). The ends were cut back, 7 bases at V and 9 bases at J, with 16 bases in the middle. The CDR3 has 13 residues. Germline V CDR1 and CDR2: MNHEY, SVGAGI. The DNA for the CDR3 is TGTGCCAGCAAAGTTTCTCCGCGGGGCATTCAGTACTTC. Its translation is CASKVSPRGIQYF.

The chain has TRBV5-1 and TRBJ2-5, with D possibly matching TRBD1 (7 bases). V was pared by 6 bases and J by 9 bases, with 21 bases between. Germline V lookup: CDR1 SGHRS, CDR2 YFSETQ. The CDR3 totals 14 residues. The CDR3 region is CASTSQGGIGSQYF. The CDR3 nucleotides read TGCGCCAGCACCTCCCAGGGGGGAATTGGTTCCCAGTACTTC.

The chain links TRBV4-1 to TRBJ2-7; 9 positions match TRBD1. The length of the CDR3 is 17 residues. The V gene end was trimmed by 1 base and the J gene end by 3 bases; junction bases not matched to a gene: 10. Germline CDR1 and CDR2: MGHRA and YSYEKL. Here the CDR3 DNA reads TGCGCCAGCAGCCAAGCGAGTAGGGACAGGGATCACTACGAGCAGTACTTC. Translation: CASSQASRDRDHYEQYF.

J is TRBJ2-1 and V is TRBV7-9; 8 bases are a match to TRBD2. Trimming removed 0 bases from V and 1 base from J; junction bases left unmatched: 8. Per the germline V gene, CDR1 is SEHNR and CDR2 is FQNEAQ (reference sequence). The CDR3 is 18 amino acids. CDR3 amino acids: CASSLAVDSGESYNEQFF. The CDR3 nucleotides read TGTGCCAGCAGCTTAGCGGTCGATAGCGGGGAATCCTACAATGAGCAGTTCTTC.

The gene calls are TRBV5-1 and TRBJ2-2; 7 bases align to TRBD2. CDR1 is SGHRS and CDR2 is YFSETQ in the germline V gene. The V segment lost 3 bases and the J segment 6 bases; nucleotides outside the gene matches: 2. The CDR3 length is 13 residues. Written as DNA, the CDR3 is TGCGCCAGCAGCTCCCGGGGGGCCGGGGAGCTGTTTTTT. Protein sequence: CASSSRGAGELFF.

The CDR3 nucleotides are TGTGCCTACAGAAAAGGGGCGAACACCGGGGAGCTGTTTTTT. Translating gives CAYRKGANTGELFF. This rearrangement joins TRBV28 to TRBJ2-2; maybe TRBD1 (5 bases). Germline V CDR1 and CDR2: MDHEN, SYDVKM. The CDR3 is 14 residues long. V was clipped by 11 bases and J by 0 bases, with 13 bases between them.

The V call is TRBV7-2, the J call TRBJ1-1, with 9 nucleotides matching TRBD1. This CDR3 comprises 14 residues. Germline-derived CDR1 and CDR2 are SGHTA and FQGNSA. V trimming: 5 bases; J trimming: 5 bases; junction bases outside the gene matches: 6. The CDR3 nucleotides are TGTGCCAGCAGCGGACGACAGGGGGGGACTGAAGCTTTCTTT. Amino acids: CASSGRQGGTEAFF.

The chain has TRBV6-5 and TRBJ1-4; D call uncertain. The CDR3 extends over 14 amino acids. V dropped 6 bases and J dropped 7 bases, with 15 bases sitting between them. The germline V gene encodes CDR1 MNHEY and CDR2 SVGAGI. The chain's CDR3 is CASRRTGRGEKLFF. In nucleotides, the CDR3 is TGTGCCAGCAGAAGGACGGGAAGAGGTGAAAAACTGTTTTTT.

The chain has TRBV29-1 and TRBJ1-2; a possible D gene is TRBD1 (6 bases). V was shortened by 2 bases and J by 4 bases, with 17 bases between the two germline ends. This CDR3 is 15 amino acids long. Germline lookup yields CDR1 SQVTM and CDR2 ANQGSEA. The CDR3 region is CSVEPEPDSSYGYTF. CDR3 sequence (DNA): TGCAGCGTTGAACCAGAACCGGACAGTTCCTATGGCTACACCTTC. Together with reference TRBV29-1 and TRBJ1-2, the CDR3 gives the full variable domain: SAVISQKPSRDICQRGTSLTIQCQVDSQVTMMFWYRQQPGQSLTLIATANQGSEATYESGFVIDKFPISRPNLTFSTLTVSNMSPEDSSIYLCSVEPEPDSSYGYTFGSGTRLTVV.

V and J are TRBV7-2 and TRBJ2-7, with D possibly matching TRBD1 (5 bases). The V and J ends lost 1 base and 4 bases respectively, with 17 bases between them. CDR1 is SGHTA, CDR2 FQGNSA, per germline. The CDR3 sequence is 16 residues long. CDR3: CASSLDGPGQPYEQYF. CDR3 nucleotide sequence: TGTGCCAGCAGCTTAGACGGGCCAGGACAACCGTACGAGCAGTACTTC. Based on the CDR3 plus reference TRBV7-2 and TRBJ2-7, the full variable domain is GAGVSQSPSNKVTEKGKDVELRCDPISGHTALYWYRQSLGQGLEFLIYFQGNSAPDKSGLPSDRFSAERTGGSVSTLTIQRTQQEDSAVYLCASSLDGPGQPYEQYFGPGTRLTVT.